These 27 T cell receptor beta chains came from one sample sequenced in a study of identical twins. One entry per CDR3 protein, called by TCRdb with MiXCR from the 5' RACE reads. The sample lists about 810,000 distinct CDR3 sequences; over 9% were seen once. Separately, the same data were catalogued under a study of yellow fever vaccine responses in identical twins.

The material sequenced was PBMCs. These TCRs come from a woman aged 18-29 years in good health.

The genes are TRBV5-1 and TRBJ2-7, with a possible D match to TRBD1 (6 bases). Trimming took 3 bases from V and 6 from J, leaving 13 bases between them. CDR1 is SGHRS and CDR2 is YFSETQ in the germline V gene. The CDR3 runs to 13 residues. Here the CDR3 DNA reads TGCGCCAGCAGCTGGGATCCCAGGGGCGAGCAGTACTTC. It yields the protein CASSWDPRGEQYF. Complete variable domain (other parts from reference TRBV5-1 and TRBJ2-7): KAGVTQTPRYLIKTRGQQVTLSCSPISGHRSVSWYQQTPGQGLQFLFEYFSETQRNKGNFPGRFSGRQFSNSRSEMNVSTLELGDSALYLCASSWDPRGEQYFGPGTRLTVT.

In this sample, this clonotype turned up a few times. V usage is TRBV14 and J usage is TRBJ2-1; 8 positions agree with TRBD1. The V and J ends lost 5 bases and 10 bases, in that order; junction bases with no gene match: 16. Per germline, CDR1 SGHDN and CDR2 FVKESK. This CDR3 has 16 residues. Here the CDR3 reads CASSSRPDWTGKEQFF. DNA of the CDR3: TGTGCCAGCAGCTCCCGCCCGGACTGGACAGGGAAAGAGCAGTTCTTC.

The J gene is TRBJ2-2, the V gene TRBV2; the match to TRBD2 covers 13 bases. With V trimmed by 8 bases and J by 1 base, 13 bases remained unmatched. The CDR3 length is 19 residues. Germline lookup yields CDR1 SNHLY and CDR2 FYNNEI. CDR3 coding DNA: TGTGCCAGCTGTTCGCCTGGACTAGCGGGAGCAATGAACACCGGGGAGCTGTTTTTT. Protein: CASCSPGLAGAMNTGELFF.

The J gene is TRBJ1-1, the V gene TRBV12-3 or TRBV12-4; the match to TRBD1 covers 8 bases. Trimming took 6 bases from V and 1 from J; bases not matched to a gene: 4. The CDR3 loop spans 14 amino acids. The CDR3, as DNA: TGTGCCAGCAGGGGAGACAGGGGGAACACTGAAGCTTTCTTT. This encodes CASRGDRGNTEAFF.

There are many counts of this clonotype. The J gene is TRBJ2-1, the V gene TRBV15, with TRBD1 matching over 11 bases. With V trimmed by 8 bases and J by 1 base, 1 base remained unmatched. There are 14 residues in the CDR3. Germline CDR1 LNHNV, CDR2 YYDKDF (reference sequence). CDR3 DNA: TGTGCCACCGGGACAGGGGGGTCCTACAATGAGCAGTTCTTC. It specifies CATGTGGSYNEQFF.

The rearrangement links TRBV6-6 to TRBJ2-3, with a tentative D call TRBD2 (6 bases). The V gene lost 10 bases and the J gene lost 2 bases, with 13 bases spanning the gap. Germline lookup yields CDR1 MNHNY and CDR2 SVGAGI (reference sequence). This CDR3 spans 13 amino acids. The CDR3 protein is CAIAGSNTDTQYF. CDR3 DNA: TGTGCCATTGCGGGGTCGAACACAGATACGCAGTATTTT.

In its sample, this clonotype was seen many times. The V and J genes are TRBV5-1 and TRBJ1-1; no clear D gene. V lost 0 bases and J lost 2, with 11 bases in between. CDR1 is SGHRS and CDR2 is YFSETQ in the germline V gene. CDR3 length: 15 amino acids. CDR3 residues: CASSLAGQINTEAFF. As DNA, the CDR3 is TGCGCCAGCAGCTTGGCGGGTCAGATCAACACTGAAGCTTTCTTT.

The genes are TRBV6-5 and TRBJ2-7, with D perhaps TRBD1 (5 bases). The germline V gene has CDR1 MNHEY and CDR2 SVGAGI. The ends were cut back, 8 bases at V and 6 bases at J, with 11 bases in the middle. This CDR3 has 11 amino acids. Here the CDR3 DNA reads TGTGCCAGCGCTCAGGGCAGCGAGCAGTACGTC. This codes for CASAQGSEQYV.

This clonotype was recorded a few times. The CDR3 region is CASRPQGGNQPQHF. The CDR3, as DNA: TGTGCCAGTAGACCTCAGGGGGGGAATCAGCCCCAGCATTTT. The genes are TRBV19 and TRBJ1-5, with 7 positions matching TRBD1. Germline values: CDR1 LNHDA, CDR2 SQIVND (reference sequence). The ends lost 6 bases at V and 4 bases at J; junction bases unmatched: 6. There are 14 residues in the CDR3.

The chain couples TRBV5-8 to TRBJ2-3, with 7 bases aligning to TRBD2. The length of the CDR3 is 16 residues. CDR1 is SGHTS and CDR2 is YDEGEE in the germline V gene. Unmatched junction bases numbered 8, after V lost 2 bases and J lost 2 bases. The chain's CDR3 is CASSLPGSGVTDTQYF. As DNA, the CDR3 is TGTGCCAGCAGCTTACCGGGGAGCGGGGTCACAGATACGCAGTATTTT.

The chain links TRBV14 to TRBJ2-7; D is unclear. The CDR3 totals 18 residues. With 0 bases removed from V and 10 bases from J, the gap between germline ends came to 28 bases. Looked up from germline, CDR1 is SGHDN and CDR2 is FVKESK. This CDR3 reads CASSQDRGGIGRVYGQYV. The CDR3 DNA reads TGTGCCAGCAGCCAAGATCGAGGCGGAATAGGCCGAGTCTACGGTCAGTACGTC.

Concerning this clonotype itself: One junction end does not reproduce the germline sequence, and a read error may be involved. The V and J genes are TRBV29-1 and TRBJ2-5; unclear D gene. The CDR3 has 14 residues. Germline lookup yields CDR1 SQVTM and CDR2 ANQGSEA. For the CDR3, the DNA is TGCAGCGATGAAGTAGGGTCGTACCAAGAGACCCAGTACTTC. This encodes CSDEVGSYQETQYF.

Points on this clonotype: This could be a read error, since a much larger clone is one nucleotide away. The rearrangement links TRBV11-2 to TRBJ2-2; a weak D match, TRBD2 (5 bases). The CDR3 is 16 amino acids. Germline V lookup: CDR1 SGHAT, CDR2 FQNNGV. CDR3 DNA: TGTGCCAGCAGCCCGCAGGATCTCCTTAGCACCGGGGAGCTGTCTTTT. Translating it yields CASSPQDLLSTGELSF.

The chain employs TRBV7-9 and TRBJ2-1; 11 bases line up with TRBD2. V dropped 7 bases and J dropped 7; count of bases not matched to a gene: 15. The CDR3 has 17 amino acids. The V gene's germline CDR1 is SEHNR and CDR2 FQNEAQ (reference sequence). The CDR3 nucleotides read TGTGCCAGCACCCTAGGAGCGCTAGCGGGAGGAAGTAATGAGCAGTTCTTC. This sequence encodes CASTLGALAGGSNEQFF.

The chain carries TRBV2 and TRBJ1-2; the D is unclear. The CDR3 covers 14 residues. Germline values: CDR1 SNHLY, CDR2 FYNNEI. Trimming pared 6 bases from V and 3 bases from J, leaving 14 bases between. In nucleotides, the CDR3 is TGTGCCAGCAGCGTCGACCCTGCGGACTATGGCTACACCTTC. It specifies CASSVDPADYGYTF.

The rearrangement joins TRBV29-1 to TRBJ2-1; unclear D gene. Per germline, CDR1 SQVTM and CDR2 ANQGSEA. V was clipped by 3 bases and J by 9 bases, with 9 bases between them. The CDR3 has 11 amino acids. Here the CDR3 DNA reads TGCAGCGTTGACCCCCCCCCTGAGCAGTTCTTC. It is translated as CSVDPPPEQFF.

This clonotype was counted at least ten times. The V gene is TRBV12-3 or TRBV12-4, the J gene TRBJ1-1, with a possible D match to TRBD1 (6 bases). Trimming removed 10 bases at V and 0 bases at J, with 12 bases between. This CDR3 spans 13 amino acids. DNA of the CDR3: TGTGCCACTCAACAGGGAATGAACACTGAAGCTTTCTTT. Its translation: CATQQGMNTEAFF.

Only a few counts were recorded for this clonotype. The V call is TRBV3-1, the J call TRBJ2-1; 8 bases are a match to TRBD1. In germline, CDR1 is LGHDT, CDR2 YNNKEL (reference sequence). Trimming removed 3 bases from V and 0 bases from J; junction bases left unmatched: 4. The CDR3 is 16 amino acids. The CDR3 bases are TGTGCCAGCAGCCAGGGGGACAGGAGCTCCTACAATGAGCAGTTCTTC. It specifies CASSQGDRSSYNEQFF.

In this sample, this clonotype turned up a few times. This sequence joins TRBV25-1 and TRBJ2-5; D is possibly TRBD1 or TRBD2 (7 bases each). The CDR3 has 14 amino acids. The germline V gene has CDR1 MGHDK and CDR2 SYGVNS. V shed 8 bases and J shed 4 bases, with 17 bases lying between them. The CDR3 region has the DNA TGTGCCAGCTCCAGGGGGGGTCAAGGAGAGACCCAGTACTTC. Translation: CASSRGGQGETQYF.

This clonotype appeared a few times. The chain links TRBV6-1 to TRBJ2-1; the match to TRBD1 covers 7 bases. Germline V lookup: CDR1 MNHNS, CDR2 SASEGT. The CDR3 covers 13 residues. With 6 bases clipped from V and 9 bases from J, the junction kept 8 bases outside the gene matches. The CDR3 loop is CASRDRRRIEQFF. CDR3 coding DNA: TGTGCCAGCAGGGACAGGCGGCGAATTGAGCAGTTCTTC.

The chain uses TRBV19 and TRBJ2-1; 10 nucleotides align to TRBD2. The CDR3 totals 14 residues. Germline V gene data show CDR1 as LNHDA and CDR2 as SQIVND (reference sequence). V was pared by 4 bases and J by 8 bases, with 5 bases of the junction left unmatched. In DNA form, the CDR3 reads TGTGCCAGTAGTAAAGCGGGAGGGAACGATGAGCAGTTCTTC. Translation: CASSKAGGNDEQFF.

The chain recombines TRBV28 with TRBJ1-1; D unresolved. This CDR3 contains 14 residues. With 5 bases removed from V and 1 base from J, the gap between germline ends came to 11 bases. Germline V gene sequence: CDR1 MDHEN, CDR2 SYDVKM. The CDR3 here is CASSIGRPNTEAFF. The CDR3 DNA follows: TGTGCCAGCAGTATTGGACGGCCGAACACTGAAGCTTTCTTT.

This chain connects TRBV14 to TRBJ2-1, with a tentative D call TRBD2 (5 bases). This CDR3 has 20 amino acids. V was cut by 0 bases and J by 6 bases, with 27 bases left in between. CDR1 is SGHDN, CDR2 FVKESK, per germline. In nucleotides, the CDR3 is TGTGCCAGCAGCCAAGACCAATTCACTAGTCTCAGTCTAGTTCGCAATGAGCAGTTCTTC. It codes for CASSQDQFTSLSLVRNEQFF.

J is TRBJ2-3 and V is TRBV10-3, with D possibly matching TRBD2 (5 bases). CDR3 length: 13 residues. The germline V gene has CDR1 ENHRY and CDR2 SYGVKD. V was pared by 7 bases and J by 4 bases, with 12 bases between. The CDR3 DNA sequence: TGTGCCATCATAGCGAGAAAGTCAGATACGCAGTATTTT. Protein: CAIIARKSDTQYF.

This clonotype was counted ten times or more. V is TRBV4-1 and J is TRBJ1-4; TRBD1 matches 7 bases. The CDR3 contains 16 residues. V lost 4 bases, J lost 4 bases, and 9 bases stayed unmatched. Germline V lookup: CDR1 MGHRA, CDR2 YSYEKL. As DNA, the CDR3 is TGCGCCAGCAGCCTGACCCCGGGACAGCTTAATGAAAAACTGTTTTTT. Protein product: CASSLTPGQLNEKLFF.

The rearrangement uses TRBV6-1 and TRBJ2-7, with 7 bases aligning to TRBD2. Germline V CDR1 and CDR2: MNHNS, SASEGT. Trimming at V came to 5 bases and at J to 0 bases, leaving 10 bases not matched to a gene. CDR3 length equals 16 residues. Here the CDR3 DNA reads TGTGCCAGCAGTCCCGGGGTTGCGGGAGTCTCCTACGAGCAGTACTTC. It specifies CASSPGVAGVSYEQYF.

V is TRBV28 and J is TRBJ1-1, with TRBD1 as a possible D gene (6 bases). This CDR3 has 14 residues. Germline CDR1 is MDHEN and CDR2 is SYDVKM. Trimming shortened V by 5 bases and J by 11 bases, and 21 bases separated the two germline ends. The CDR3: CASSLRTVRVPAFF. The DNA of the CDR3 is TGTGCCAGCAGTCTCAGGACAGTACGCGTGCCGGCTTTCTTT.